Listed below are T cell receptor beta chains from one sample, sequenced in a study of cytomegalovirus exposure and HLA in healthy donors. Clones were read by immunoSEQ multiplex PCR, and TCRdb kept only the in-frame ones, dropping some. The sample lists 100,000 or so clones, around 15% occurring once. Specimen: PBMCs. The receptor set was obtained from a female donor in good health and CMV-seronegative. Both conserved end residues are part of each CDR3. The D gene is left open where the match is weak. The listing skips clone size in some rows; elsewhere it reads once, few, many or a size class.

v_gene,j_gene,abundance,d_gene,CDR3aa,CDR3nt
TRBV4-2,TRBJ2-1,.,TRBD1,CASSQPQGALNEQFF,TGTGCCAGCAGCCAACCTCAGGGGGCTTTAAATGAGCAGTTCTTC
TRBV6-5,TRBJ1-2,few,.,CASSLTGGAYGYTF,TGTGCCAGCAGTCTCACCGGAGGGGCCTATGGCTACACCTTC
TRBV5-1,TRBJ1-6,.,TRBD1,CASMTGQGLYSPLHF,TGCGCCAGCATGACCGGACAGGGTCTTTATTCACCCCTCCACTTT
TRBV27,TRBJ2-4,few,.,CASSLRGGNIQYF,TGTGCCAGCAGTTTAAGGGGGGGGAACATTCAGTACTTC
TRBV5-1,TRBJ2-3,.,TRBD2,CASSLRTSGPTDTQYF,TGCGCCAGCAGCCTCAGGACTAGCGGGCCCACAGATACGCAGTATTTT
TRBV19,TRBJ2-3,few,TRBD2,CASSQSQLARTDTQYF,TGTGCCAGTAGTCAAAGTCAACTAGCGCGCACAGATACGCAGTATTTT
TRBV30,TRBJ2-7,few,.,CAWSSDYHSYEQYF,TGTGCCTGGAGTTCAGACTACCACTCCTACGAGCAGTACTTC
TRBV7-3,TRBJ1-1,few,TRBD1,CASTPSGQGAPTEAFF,TGTGCCAGCACCCCATCGGGACAGGGGGCGCCTACTGAAGCTTTCTTT
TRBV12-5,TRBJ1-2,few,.,CASGLVGGFNYGYTF,TGTGCTAGTGGTTTGGTGGGAGGATTTAACTATGGCTACACCTTC
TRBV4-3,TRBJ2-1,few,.,CASSQALRSLYNEQFF,TGCGCCAGCAGCCAGGCTTTGAGGAGTTTATACAATGAGCAGTTCTTC
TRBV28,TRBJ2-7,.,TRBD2,CASSLLRGTSGSRNNYEQYF,TGTGCCAGCAGTTTACTTCGGGGGACTAGCGGGAGCCGGAATAACTACGAGCAGTACTTC
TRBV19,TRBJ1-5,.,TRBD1,CASSGDRDQPQHF,TGTGCCAGTAGTGGGGACAGGGATCAGCCCCAGCATTTT
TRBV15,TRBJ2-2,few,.,CATSVTGNTGELFF,TGTGCCACCAGCGTAACAGGAAACACCGGGGAGCTGTTTTTT
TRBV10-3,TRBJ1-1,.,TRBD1,CAISGDRANTEAFF,TGTGCCATCAGTGGAGACAGGGCGAACACTGAAGCTTTCTTT
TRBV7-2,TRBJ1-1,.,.,CASSVRQGNTEAFF,TGTGCCAGCAGCGTACGCCAGGGGAACACTGAAGCTTTCTTT
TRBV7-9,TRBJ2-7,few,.,CASSPQGGGYEQYF,TGTGCCAGCAGCCCCCAGGGGGGCGGATACGAGCAGTACTTC